This T cell receptor (beta chain) emerged from a study of Ad26.COV2.S vaccination and SARS-CoV-2 variants. Whole-study context: The donor participated in the COV1001 trial, in its Ad26.COV2.S arm.

This sample's treatment: approximately 18 received Ad26.COV2.S at low or high dose, single or two shots; about 5 received placebo; per-sample allocation not given. After the first vaccine or placebo injection, samples were drawn on day 63. Cohort 1b enrolled adults aged 18-55 years in Boston. An Ad26 vector that expressed Wuhan-strain SARS-CoV-2 spike constituted the vaccine. Sequencing used immunoSEQ multiplex PCR; TCRdb keeps in-frame clones, though not all of them. The table shows fewer than 400,000 clones, with 89% occurring only once. The CDR3 runs to 16 residues. Trimming removed 6 bases at V and 7 bases at J, with 21 bases between. Germline lookup yields CDR1 MDHEN and CDR2 SYDVKM.

V gene TRBV28 combines with J gene TRBJ1-4; possible D gene TRBD1, 5 bases. The sample was peripheral blood, taken in a trial of Ad26.COV2.S vaccine versus placebo. The TCR originated in a person between 18 and 60 years old who received the Ad26.COV2.S COVID-19 vaccine or a placebo. CDR3 residues: CASRYHQGVWGEKLFF. Here the CDR3 DNA reads TGTGCCAGCAGGTATCATCAGGGCGTCTGGGGTGAAAAACTGTTTTTT.